This entry features one TCR beta chain sequence. In building TCR beta libraries, iRepertoire HTBI primers were used together with Arm-PCR of CDR3 regions. TCRdb fed the multiplex PCR reads into MiXCR, producing one record per CDR3 protein. The table lists 400,000 to 500,000 distinct CDR3 sequences, 20% to 25% of them singletons. As for time point: persistent/refractory GD, antithyroid drugs over 5 years with positive TRAb. From RNA extracted from PBMCs, the TCR library was made. These data come from a study of regulatory T cells in long-lasting Graves disease. This CDR3 is built from 15 residues. Trimming cost V 2 bases and J 8 bases; bases outside gene matches: 4. The germline gives CDR1 SGHDN, CDR2 FVKESK.

Sequencing was performed on peripheral blood mononuclear cells (PBMCs), taken when the disease was refractory, from a patient treated with antithyroid drugs. This clonotype was obtained from a female donor with Graves disease. The V gene is TRBV14, the J gene TRBJ1-6; TRBD1 matches 9 bases. For the CDR3, the DNA is TGTGCCAGCAGCCAATTGGGACAGGGTTATTCACCCCTCCACTTT. Residues: CASSQLGQGYSPLHF.